This entry lists 15 T cell receptor beta chains sequenced from one sample in a study of blood T cell repertoires in COVID-19. The assay was immunoSEQ multiplex PCR, and TCRdb's table has in-frame clones only and misses some. The table has around 250,000 clones, over 75% seen once. Sequencing was carried out using peripheral blood. Source of these receptors: a human donor in a cohort sampled during active COVID-19.

This chain links TRBV6-5 with TRBJ1-4, with a weak D call TRBD1 (6 bases). Per germline, CDR1 MNHEY and CDR2 SVGAGI. The CDR3 sequence is 14 residues long. With 6 bases removed from V and 4 bases from J, the gap between germline ends came to 12 bases. CDR3 DNA: TGTGCCAGCAGCCGATCCAGGGGTAATGAAAAACTGTTTTTT. This encodes CASSRSRGNEKLFF.

The CDR3 region has the DNA TGTGCCAGCAGTCCACAGAAAAACTATGGCTACACCTTC. It is translated as CASSPQKNYGYTF. This rearrangement joins TRBV12-3 or TRBV12-4 to TRBJ1-2; no firm D call. V gave up 5 bases and J gave up 2 bases, with 9 bases separating them. There are 13 residues in the CDR3.

This chain links TRBV6-5 with TRBJ2-1; a possible D gene is TRBD1 (5 bases). The V end lost 2 bases, the J end lost 6 bases, and 11 bases lay between the germline ends. The CDR3 sequence is 14 residues long. Germline V CDR1 and CDR2: MNHEY, SVGAGI. Here the CDR3 reads CASSYDDSGNEQFF. The CDR3 nucleotides read TGTGCCAGCAGTTACGATGACAGTGGCAATGAGCAGTTCTTC.

The rearrangement uses TRBV7-9 and TRBJ2-7; 7 bases map to TRBD1. This CDR3 region has 14 residues. V dropped 6 bases and J dropped 3; count of bases not matched to a gene: 8. Per germline, CDR1 SEHNR and CDR2 FQNEAQ (reference sequence). The CDR3 nucleotides are TGTGCCAGCAGAACAGGGGAGTACGTCTACGAGCAGTACTTC. Translating gives CASRTGEYVYEQYF.

This clone was recorded a few times. The identical CDR3 is also encoded by other nucleotide sequences in the sample. This CDR3 is CASSLDRAGNTIYF. The CDR3 nucleotides read TGCGCCAGCAGCCTCGACAGGGCTGGAAACACCATATATTTT. The chain combines TRBV5-1 with TRBJ1-3; 7 nucleotides match TRBD1. V lost 4 bases to trimming and J lost 2 bases; unmatched junction nucleotides: 3. This CDR3 has 14 residues. Germline V gives CDR1 SGHRS, CDR2 YFSETQ. The full variable domain, rest sourced from reference TRBV5-1 and TRBJ1-3, is KAGVTQTPRYLIKTRGQQVTLSCSPISGHRSVSWYQQTPGQGLQFLFEYFSETQRNKGNFPGRFSGRQFSNSRSEMNVSTLELGDSALYLCASSLDRAGNTIYFGEGSWLTVV.

This rearrangement joins TRBV28 to TRBJ2-7, with 9 bases aligning to TRBD1. The length of the CDR3 is 15 residues. V was clipped by 6 bases and J by 6 bases; unmatched bases: 12. Germline V gene sequence: CDR1 MDHEN, CDR2 SYDVKM. In nucleotides, the CDR3 is TGTGCCAGCAGGACCGGGGACAGGGTAATGTCCGAGCAGTACTTC. Translating it yields CASRTGDRVMSEQYF.

V and J are TRBV7-8 and TRBJ2-7; 9 bases line up with TRBD1. CDR3 length equals 14 residues. The germline V gene has CDR1 SGHVS and CDR2 FQNEAQ. J gave up 3 bases and V 5 bases, and 5 bases lay outside the gene matches. DNA of the CDR3: TGTGCCAGCAGCCTCCGGGACAGGGACTACGAGCAGTACTTC. Translating it yields CASSLRDRDYEQYF. The whole variable domain, filled in from reference TRBV7-8 and TRBJ2-7, reads GAGVSQSPRYKVAKRGQDVALRCDPISGHVSLFWYQQALGQGPEFLTYFQNEAQLDKSGLPSDRFFAERPEGSVSTLKIQRTQQEDSAVYLCASSLRDRDYEQYFGPGTRLTVT.

The chain employs TRBV5-5 and TRBJ2-3; D remains unclear. CDR1 and CDR2 (germline): SGHKS, YYEKEE (reference sequence). Trimming cost V 0 bases and J 3 bases, with 14 bases left between them. This CDR3 is 16 amino acids long. DNA for the CDR3: TGTGCCAGCAGCTTGGGAGCGAGCGTGATTACAGATACGCAGTATTTT. It specifies CASSLGASVITDTQYF.

The chain has TRBV3-1 (or the pseudogene TRBV3-2) and TRBJ2-7, with 8 bases fitting TRBD1. Germline loops: CDR1 LGHDT, CDR2 YNNKEL (reference sequence). V lost 4 bases, J lost 2 bases, and 7 bases stayed unmatched. The CDR3 covers 15 residues. The CDR3 loop is CASSLAGQVAYEQYF. Here the CDR3 DNA reads TGTGCCAGCAGCCTCGCGGGACAGGTAGCCTACGAGCAGTACTTC.

The chain joins TRBV28 to TRBJ2-1; 11 bases fit TRBD2. Per the germline V gene, CDR1 is MDHEN and CDR2 is SYDVKM. The CDR3 has 16 residues. Trimming took 0 bases from V and 10 from J; bases not matched to a gene: 8. The CDR3: CASSLWDSGRAWEQFF. CDR3 bases: TGTGCCAGCAGTTTATGGGATAGCGGGAGGGCCTGGGAGCAGTTCTTC.

This clone showed up just a few times. The chain couples TRBV7-8 to TRBJ2-5; TRBD2 matches at 7 bases. Germline CDR1 SGHVS, CDR2 FQNEAQ. The CDR3 totals 14 residues. V lost 1 base, J lost 1 base, and 0 bases stayed unmatched. The CDR3 reads CASSLGLAQETQYF. The CDR3 DNA follows: TGTGCCAGCAGCTTAGGACTAGCCCAAGAGACCCAGTACTTC.

The genes are TRBV6-5 and TRBJ2-1; TRBD1 agrees at 7 bases. The CDR3 is 15 residues long. The germline V gene encodes CDR1 MNHEY and CDR2 SVGAGI. V was pared by 5 bases and J by 4 bases, with 8 bases of the junction left unmatched. The CDR3 reads CASSIDRVTYNEQFF. CDR3 nucleotide sequence: TGTGCCAGCAGTATTGACAGGGTTACGTACAATGAGCAGTTCTTC.

This chain links TRBV6-2 or TRBV6-3 with TRBJ2-7; D uncertain. Between the trimmed V and J ends, which lost 5 bases and 0 bases, there was a span of 17 bases. Per germline, CDR1 MNHEY and CDR2 SVGEGT. CDR3 size: 16 residues. DNA for the CDR3: TGTGCCAGCAGTCCAGACACTCTTGGCAACTCCTACGAGCAGTACTTC. Amino acid sequence: CASSPDTLGNSYEQYF.

The V gene is TRBV9, the J gene TRBJ2-1, with D tentatively TRBD1 (6 bases). V lost 2 bases and J lost 7, with 19 bases in between. CDR3 length: 16 amino acids. Germline CDR1 and CDR2: SGDLS and YYNGEE. This CDR3 is CASSVPQGRVGNEQFF. The CDR3, as DNA: TGTGCCAGCAGCGTTCCACAGGGAAGGGTTGGGAATGAGCAGTTCTTC.

The rearrangement joins TRBV10-3 to TRBJ2-1; 9 nucleotides align to TRBD2. The J segment lost 1 base and the V segment lost 4 bases, leaving 8 bases of the junction unmatched. Germline V lookup: CDR1 ENHRY, CDR2 SYGVKD. This CDR3 has 17 residues. CDR3 region: CAISGVGGGASYNEQFF. As DNA, the CDR3 is TGTGCCATCAGTGGAGTCGGCGGGGGGGCTTCCTACAATGAGCAGTTCTTC.